This TCR beta chain appears in the sequencing data of a study of beta chain features in type 1 diabetes. Sorting produced populations that all topped 95% purity. In the case of this clone: No antigen is known for it.

CDR1 is SGHTA and CDR2 is FQGNSA in the germline V gene. The germline V and J ends were trimmed by 5 bases and 1 base, with 13 bases remaining between them. This CDR3 region has 15 residues. Study-level findings and limits: In the patient group, naive, central memory and Treg TCRB repertoires seemed more alike than in the healthy donor group. Significant though moderate, a shortening of TCRB CDR3s appeared in all four CD4+ subsets of Type 1 diabetes patients.

The study reverse transcribed the entire isolated RNA, so it sequenced expressed TCRB transcripts. The repertoire was sequenced with immunoSEQ multiplex PCR; TCRdb's copy has only in-frame clones and lacks some. The data show about 660,000 clones, around an eighth seen once. The TCR originated in a man between 18 and 35 years old with type 1 diabetes. This rearrangement joins TRBV7-2 to TRBJ2-3, with D tentatively TRBD2 (5 bases). The specimen was naive CD4+ T cells from blood. CDR3 region: CASSAGGYRTDTQYF. DNA for the CDR3: TGTGCCAGCAGCGCGGGTGGCTACCGCACAGATACGCAGTATTTT.